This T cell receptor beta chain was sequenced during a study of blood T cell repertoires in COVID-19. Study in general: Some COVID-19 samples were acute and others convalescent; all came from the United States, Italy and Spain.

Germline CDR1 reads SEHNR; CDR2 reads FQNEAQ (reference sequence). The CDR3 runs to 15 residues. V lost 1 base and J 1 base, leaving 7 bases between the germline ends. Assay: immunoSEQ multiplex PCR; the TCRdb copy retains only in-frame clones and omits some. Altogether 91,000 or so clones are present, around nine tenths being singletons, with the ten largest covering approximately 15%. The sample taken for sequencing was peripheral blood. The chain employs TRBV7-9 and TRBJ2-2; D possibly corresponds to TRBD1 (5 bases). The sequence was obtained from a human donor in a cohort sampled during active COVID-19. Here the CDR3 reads CASSLVDRNTGELFF. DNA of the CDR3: TGTGCCAGCAGCTTAGTCGACAGGAACACCGGGGAGCTGTTTTTT.